Described below is a single T cell receptor beta chain sequence and its context. Antigen unknown. This sample is drawn from a study of T-cell reconstitution after alpha-beta-depleted transplantation in children. Study outcomes and limitations: Roughly two months post-transplant, alpha-beta T cells reportedly originated from several hundred graft clones that had expanded. T-cell counts and diversity at one year following transplant were attributed mainly to newly produced T cells.

Trimming removed 7 bases from V and 5 bases from J; junction bases left unmatched: 5. This CDR3 has 12 amino acids. The V gene's germline CDR1 is MNHEY and CDR2 SMNVEV (reference sequence). Molecular barcoding with unique molecular identifiers was used for the TCRbeta library. TCRdb re-derived calls from the PCR reads in MiXCR, one entry per CDR3 protein. The table includes approximately 1,000,000 distinct CDR3 sequences, roughly 29% detected once. The chain is built from TRBV27 and TRBJ2-7; 7 bases line up with TRBD1. The sequenced sample was PBMCs, mostly from graft donor cells, obtained 360 days after TCRalphabeta/CD19-depleted stem cell transplant. The TCR sequence derives from a boy in the first two years of life who had a stem cell transplant for SCID, so the T cells may come from the graft donor. The CDR3 is CASTDRFDEQYF. The DNA of the CDR3 is TGTGCCAGCACGGACAGGTTTGACGAGCAGTACTTC.